This T cell receptor (beta chain) was sequenced during a study of T cell clonotyping in hematopoietic cell transplantation. Produced via immunoSEQ multiplex PCR; TCRdb's table is partial and in-frame only. The sample contains tens of thousands of clones, roughly 94% of which appear only once. This clone was seen only once. The antigen is undetermined. Study conclusions and caveats: Broader posttransplant TCR repertoire diversity was predicted by graft donor and pretransplant recipient Inverse Simpson Index values.

Germline-derived CDR1 and CDR2 are SGHDT and YYEEEE. The CDR3 is 13 amino acids. The V end lost 0 bases, the J end lost 10 bases, and 13 bases lay between the germline ends. This chain joins TRBV5-6 and TRBJ1-1, with D unresolved. The receptor was derived from a woman aged 45-60 years in good health. Some clones in this sample may be carry-over from other donors' samples. The sequenced sample consisted of peripheral blood mononuclear cells. CDR3 nucleotides: TGTGCCAGCAGCTTGGGGGGTGTAGGTGTAGCTTTCTTT. Translation: CASSLGGVGVAFF.